A single sample gave rise to the 2 T cell receptor beta chains below, sequenced in a study of T cells expressing NK-cell markers. Reanalyzing the 5' RACE reads, TCRdb keeps one entry per CDR3 protein, without DNA. This table lists hundreds of thousands of distinct CDR3 sequences. Material: blood T cells: a sorted CD56 or NKG2C T cell subset, CD4+ or CD8+ T cells, or bulk PBMC T cells (not recorded which). The receptor set was obtained from a young man in good health.

The CDR3 reads CSATLTLGGGDTQYF. V usage is TRBV20-1 and J usage is TRBJ2-3; the D gene TCRdb calls, TRBD2, cannot be checked with no DNA. Germline V gene data show CDR1 as DFQATT and CDR2 as SNEGSKA (reference sequence). The CDR3 extends over 15 amino acids.

The CDR3 here is CASSSGLNTGELFF. The chain recombines TRBV3-1 with TRBJ2-2. Germline lookup yields CDR1 LGHDT and CDR2 YNNKEL (reference sequence). The CDR3 is made up of 14 amino acids.